This passage covers 18 T cell receptor beta chains from one sample sequenced in a study of CD8+ T cells in alopecia areata. It was cDNA, reverse transcribed from extracted RNA, that served as the sequencing template. Libraries were prepared by immunoSEQ multiplex PCR; TCRdb keeps only in-frame clonotypes and omits some of them. The repertoire holds under 75,000 clones, with about 45% as singletons. This specimen was CD8+ T cells sorted from blood, taken at week 0. These receptors were collected from a human donor with alopecia areata.

J is TRBJ2-2 and V is TRBV6-5; D possibly corresponds to TRBD2 (5 bases). Trimming took 2 bases from V and 5 from J, leaving 6 bases between them. The CDR3 contains 13 residues. Germline CDR1 MNHEY, CDR2 SVGAGI. The CDR3 region is CASSYGGTGELFF. DNA of the CDR3: TGTGCCAGCAGTTACGGCGGGACCGGGGAGCTGTTTTTT.

There are many counts of this clone. J is TRBJ2-1 and V is TRBV21-1. TRBV21-1 is a listed pseudogene. The CDR3 loop spans 10 amino acids. The CDR3 bases are TGTGCCATTTCGGGCCATGAGCAGTTCTTC. It translates to CAISGHEQFF.

The chain recombines TRBV7-9 with TRBJ1-2; 7 bases are shared with TRBD1. The CDR3 has 13 residues. The germline CDR1 and CDR2 sequences are SEHNR and FQNEAQ (reference sequence). The V and J ends lost 4 bases and 8 bases, in that order; junction bases with no gene match: 7. DNA for the CDR3: TGTGCCAGCAGCTCACAGGGGCGTGAGGGCTACACCTTC. It is translated as CASSSQGREGYTF.

This clone occurred a few times. The rearrangement joins TRBV29-1 to TRBJ2-7; perhaps TRBD1 as D (6 bases). Trimming cost V 6 bases and J 2 bases, with 17 bases left between them. The CDR3 has 14 amino acids. The germline V gene has CDR1 SQVTM and CDR2 ANQGSEA. CDR3 sequence: CSVRTAGGPYEQYF. The CDR3 nucleotides are TGCAGCGTACGAACGGCTGGGGGCCCCTACGAGCAGTACTTC.

The table lists this clone with a few counts. The chain combines TRBV29-1 with TRBJ2-7; TRBD1 aligns across 8 bases. Germline-derived CDR1 and CDR2 are SQVTM and ANQGSEA. Unmatched junction bases numbered 8, after V lost 2 bases and J lost 5 bases. This CDR3 region has 14 residues. This CDR3 reads CSVELVSGGDEQYF. The CDR3 bases are TGCAGCGTTGAATTGGTGTCAGGGGGCGACGAGCAGTACTTC.

This chain links TRBV23-1 with TRBJ2-7, with 8 bases fitting TRBD2. TRBV23-1 is marked as an open reading frame, function uncertain. V dropped 3 bases and J dropped 6; count of bases not matched to a gene: 7. This CDR3 region has 14 residues. CDR3 in amino acids: CASSHSGSFCEQYF. CDR3 coding DNA: TGCGCCAGCAGTCACAGCGGGAGTTTCTGCGAGCAGTACTTC.

This clone was seen ten or more times. The chain combines TRBV5-4 with TRBJ2-3; D unclear. This CDR3 has 15 amino acids. V shed 4 bases and J shed 2 bases, with 14 bases lying between them. Germline V lookup: CDR1 SGHNT, CDR2 YYREEE (reference sequence). The CDR3, as DNA: TGTGCCAGCAGCCGCCCCAACAGAACCACAGATACGCAGTATTTT. This translates into CASSRPNRTTDTQYF. The full variable domain, rest sourced from reference TRBV5-4 and TRBJ2-3, is ETGVTQSPTHLIKTRGQQVTLRCSSQSGHNTVSWYQQALGQGPQFIFQYYREEENGRGNFPPRFSGLQFPNYSSELNVNALELDDSALYLCASSRPNRTTDTQYFGPGTRLTVL.

This rearrangement joins TRBV29-1 to TRBJ2-5, with D possibly matching TRBD1 (5 bases). This CDR3 region has 14 residues. The germline gives CDR1 SQVTM, CDR2 ANQGSEA. With 5 bases removed from V and 5 bases from J, the gap between germline ends came to 18 bases. CDR3 in amino acids: CSVPEEWGRETQYF. CDR3 sequence (DNA): TGCAGCGTTCCCGAAGAATGGGGCCGGGAGACCCAGTACTTC.

V is TRBV7-9 and J is TRBJ2-6; D call uncertain. The germline V and J ends were trimmed by 5 bases and 3 bases, with 5 bases remaining between them. The CDR3 is made up of 13 amino acids. Germline CDR1 reads SEHNR; CDR2 reads FQNEAQ (reference sequence). The CDR3 loop reads CASSRGGANVLTF. The DNA of the CDR3 is TGTGCCAGCAGCCGCGGTGGGGCCAACGTCCTGACTTTC.

DNA for the CDR3: TGTGCCACCAGCGGGTCTCCAGGGGAGGCGGACACCGGGGAGCTGTTTTTT. Its protein product is CATSGSPGEADTGELFF. This chain uses TRBV15 with TRBJ2-2; D possibly uses TRBD1 or TRBD2 (6 bases each). The CDR3 sequence is 17 residues long. Germline assignment: CDR1 LNHNV and CDR2 YYDKDF (reference sequence). V was pared by 5 bases and J by 3 bases, with 19 bases between.

The gene calls are TRBV5-6 and TRBJ2-1, with D possibly being TRBD1 or TRBD2 (5 bases each). Germline V gene data show CDR1 as SGHDT and CDR2 as YYEEEE. Trimming removed 3 bases at V and 6 bases at J, with 19 bases between. This CDR3 is 16 amino acids long. CDR3 protein: CASSWGTGTHFNEQFF. The CDR3 DNA is TGTGCCAGCAGCTGGGGCACCGGGACCCACTTCAATGAGCAGTTCTTC. Filled out from reference TRBV5-6 and TRBJ2-1, the complete variable domain reads DAGVTQSPTHLIKTRGQQVTLRCSPKSGHDTVSWYQQALGQGPQFIFQYYEEEERQRGNFPDRFSGHQFPNYSSELNVNALLLGDSALYLCASSWGTGTHFNEQFFGPGTRLTVL.

Only a few counts were recorded for this clone. The chain recombines TRBV19 with TRBJ2-1; D remains ambiguous. CDR1 is LNHDA, CDR2 SQIVND, per germline (reference sequence). V lost 1 base and J lost 5, with 6 bases in between. The CDR3 loop spans 13 amino acids. This CDR3 is CASSIVGNNEQFF. The CDR3 bases are TGTGCCAGTAGTATAGTTGGGAACAATGAGCAGTTCTTC.

Within the sample, this clone is medium-sized. The rearrangement joins TRBV4-1 to TRBJ2-5, with TRBD1 as a possible D gene (6 bases). Germline values: CDR1 MGHRA, CDR2 YSYEKL. The CDR3 consists of 15 residues. With 4 bases removed from V and 4 bases from J, the gap between germline ends came to 16 bases. The CDR3 DNA reads as TGCGCCAGCAGCCCCGACGGTGGGGGCGGAGAGACCCAGTACTTC. Translating gives CASSPDGGGGETQYF.

This clone was counted ten times or more. Other nucleotide sequences in the sample specify the same CDR3. The genes are TRBV20-1 and TRBJ2-1; no clear D. V lost 5 bases and J lost 4, with 6 bases in between. The CDR3 has 11 residues. Germline loops: CDR1 DFQATT, CDR2 SNEGSKA (reference sequence). DNA for the CDR3: TGCAGTGCTCCTCTATACAATGAGCAGTTCTTC. Translated: CSAPLYNEQFF.

This clone showed up just a few times. The V gene is TRBV29-1, the J gene TRBJ2-5, with TRBD2 matching 10 bases. The CDR3 has 14 amino acids. J lost 5 bases, V lost 5 bases, and 8 bases had no gene match. CDR1 and CDR2 from the germline V gene are SQVTM and ANQGSEA. The CDR3 here is CSVPQREGLETQYF. DNA of the CDR3: TGCAGCGTTCCTCAGCGGGAGGGCCTTGAGACCCAGTACTTC.

This clone occurred a few times. The genes are TRBV28 and TRBJ2-7; 7 nucleotides match TRBD2. Losses at the gene ends were 5 bases for V and 2 bases for J; bases not matched to a gene: 9. The CDR3 contains 15 residues. Germline V lookup: CDR1 MDHEN, CDR2 SYDVKM. CDR3 bases: TGTGCCAGCAGTCCGCGGGAGCGGCCTACCTACGAGCAGTACTTC. Protein product: CASSPRERPTYEQYF.

This clone was seen a few times. This chain links TRBV4-1 with TRBJ1-5, with D hard to call. V was trimmed by 0 bases and J by 0 bases, leaving 6 bases between them. CDR3 size: 15 residues. Germline V gives CDR1 MGHRA, CDR2 YSYEKL. CDR3: CASSQEAGSNQPQHF. The CDR3 DNA is TGCGCCAGCAGCCAAGAAGCAGGTAGCAATCAGCCCCAGCATTTT.

The rearrangement joins TRBV28 to TRBJ1-2, with a weak D call TRBD1 (5 bases). This CDR3 contains 16 residues. The germline CDR1 and CDR2 sequences are MDHEN and SYDVKM. V was trimmed by 6 bases and J by 4 bases, leaving 21 bases between them. CDR3 region: CASSTSPPGEGYGYTF. The CDR3 DNA sequence: TGTGCCAGCAGCACATCCCCGCCGGGGGAAGGCTATGGCTACACCTTC.